Detailed here is one T cell receptor (beta chain). This clone was detected only a few times. No antigen is known for it. No base quality information exists; no much larger clone differs at one position. Patients with autoimmune disease history or receiving systemic immunosuppression were excluded from the trial. In every dose cohort, peripheral blood was drawn for TCR sequencing at baseline, cycle 4 day 1, and cycle 7 day 1. The samples were taken from a phase I, first-in-human, multicenter, open-label dose-escalation trial of ivuxolimab. The trial enrolled adults with locally advanced or metastatic head and neck squamous cell, hepatocellular, melanoma or renal cell carcinoma. Before TCR sequencing, CD4+ T cells and CD8+ T cells were sorted from peripheral blood as separate populations. This specimen belongs to a study of OX40 agonist ivuxolimab in advanced cancers. The study in broad terms: Ivuxolimab was a fully human IgG2 agonistic monoclonal antibody targeting the costimulatory receptor OX40 (CD134). Intravenous ivuxolimab was administered to patients every 2 weeks at six dose levels: 0.01, 0.1, 0.3, 1.5, 3 and 10 mg/kg. Of the 52 patients in dose escalation, around 19 had hepatocellular carcinoma, about 15 had melanoma, 9 had renal cell carcinoma and 9 had head and neck cancer. In the dose-escalation cohort, around four fifths of patients were male, and the mean age was approximately 60 years with a range of about 20 to 80. Peripheral TCRbeta sequencing aimed to test whether ivuxolimab altered TCR sequence diversity and caused clonal T-cell expansion. Three dose-escalation patients achieved partial responses, one with hepatocellular carcinoma and two with cutaneous melanoma. Patients were allowed to have had prior anti-PD-1, anti-PD-L1 or anti-CTLA-4 therapy, and around 40% of the dose-escalation patients had previously received checkpoint inhibitors. The monotherapy dose-escalation portion (N = 52 patients) of the phase I ivuxolimab trial is reported in the paper. Overall study results and their limits: After ivuxolimab, expanded clones were on average more numerous among CD8+ T cells than among CD4+ T cells. Antigen specificity was not determined for the clonally expanded peripheral T cells. Clonal expansion of both CD4+ and CD8+ blood T cells was observed from baseline to week 6 at doses 0.1 to 3.0 mg/kg. Low levels of normalized T-cell clonal expansion were also shown by some nonresponding patients. In the 0.1-3.0 mg/kg groups, partial responders were among the patients with the lowest normalized peripheral clonal expansion, particularly in CD8+ T cells.

In the germline V gene, CDR1 corresponds to MNHEY and CDR2 to SVGAGI. Trimming at the junction amounts to 2 bases on V and 7 bases on J, and the germline ends lie 7 bases apart. The CDR3 contains 12 residues, cysteine and phenylalanine counted. Only CDR3 DNA is held: 36 bases, read in frame from base 1. Genomic DNA was isolated from the sorted cells so that the TCRbeta CDR3 region could be sequenced. TCRbeta CDR3 regions were sequenced using the immunoSEQ Assay. The immuneACCESS repertoire file appears here via TCRdb, limited to in-frame rearrangements. These files lack a portion of the clones; in checked studies, under half of the deficit traces to unresolved V genes, and the cause of the others is not known. This sample comprises 40,000 to 60,000 clones, about four fifths of them detected only once. About 1.9% of the sample lies in the top ten.

The chain uses TRBV6-5 and TRBJ2-3; TRBD1 might be the D gene, on 5 matching bases. This receptor was taken from an adult with an advanced solid tumor such as melanoma, head and neck, liver or kidney cancer. The source was CD4+ or CD8+ T cells sorted from blood, collected in a trial of the OX40 agonist ivuxolimab. The CDR3 is CASSYAGNTQYF. The DNA sequence reads TGTGCCAGCAGTTACGCAGGGAATACGCAGTATTTT.